Presented here are 32 T cell receptor beta chains from one specimen sequenced in a study of T cell responses to AZD1222 COVID-19 vaccine (dated by TCRdb to the early 2020s). The sample's time point label, in plain terms: baseline before first vaccination. In the paper's terms, the treatment or condition label means: meningococcal conjugate vaccine given as trial control. The library was made by the immunoSEQ multiplex PCR assay. Imported from immuneACCESS, the table was reduced by TCRdb to in-frame sequences with V and J called. These copies leave out some clones; in studies compared against another copy, an unresolved V gene accounts for under half, and the cause of the remainder is not known. Across this sample there are 98,000 or so clones, with roughly nine tenths seen only once. Roughly 3% of the sample rests with the top ten. Material: peripheral blood, obtained on day 0 of MenACWY control vaccination. The receptor set was obtained from an adult in good health.

In this sample, this clone turned up once. V is TRBV6-5 and J is TRBJ1-1; D remains unclear. CDR1 is MNHEY, CDR2 SVGAGI, per germline. Trimming stripped 6 bases from V and 1 base from J, with 15 bases between. This CDR3 has 15 amino acids. CDR3 residues: CASSKKGAGNTEAFF. In DNA form, the CDR3 reads TGTGCCAGCAGCAAAAAAGGAGCGGGGAACACTGAAGCTTTCTTT.

The genes are TRBV9 and TRBJ1-6; TRBD1 matches 9 bases. The J segment lost 5 bases and the V segment lost 5 bases, leaving 5 bases of the junction unmatched. The CDR3 runs 15 residues. CDR1 is SGDLS, CDR2 YYNGEE, per germline. The CDR3 nucleotides are TGTGCCAGCAGTGTAACAGGGGGCCATAATTCACCCCTCCACTTT. Residues: CASSVTGGHNSPLHF.

This chain links TRBV4-1 with TRBJ1-4; unclear D gene. V was trimmed by 4 bases and J by 3 bases, leaving 9 bases between them. The CDR3 is made up of 14 amino acids. Germline V lookup: CDR1 MGHRA, CDR2 YSYEKL. Here the CDR3 reads CASSRSLANEKLFF. CDR3 DNA sequence: TGCGCCAGCAGCCGATCACTCGCTAATGAAAAACTGTTTTTT.

This chain links TRBV7-2 with TRBJ1-1; 8 bases align to TRBD1. CDR3 length: 15 amino acids. The germline CDR1 and CDR2 sequences are SGHTA and FQGNSA. The J segment lost 1 base and the V segment lost 5 bases, leaving 6 bases of the junction unmatched. The CDR3 DNA sequence: TGTGCCAGCAGCGTGATAGGACAGGGGAACACTGAAGCTTTCTTT. Its protein is CASSVIGQGNTEAFF.

This clone was picked up one time. The chain recombines TRBV3-1 (or the pseudogene TRBV3-2) with TRBJ2-1; TRBD2 matches 11 bases. Trimming took 4 bases from V and 2 from J; bases not matched to a gene: 4. The CDR3 loop spans 16 amino acids. The germline CDR1 and CDR2 sequences are LGHDT and YNNKEL (reference sequence). The CDR3 loop reads CASSRVTSGTYNEQFF. The CDR3 DNA reads TGTGCCAGCAGCCGCGTGACTAGCGGGACCTACAATGAGCAGTTCTTC.

The chain couples TRBV19 to TRBJ1-2; 9 nucleotides align to TRBD1. The CDR3 covers 13 residues. V lost 5 bases, J lost 14 bases, and 12 bases stayed unmatched. Per germline, CDR1 LNHDA and CDR2 SQIVND (reference sequence). For the CDR3, the DNA is TGTGCCAGTAGTCCGACAGGGGGGCGCGCTGAAACCTTC. Encoded protein: CASSPTGGRAETF. The full variable domain, in which reference TRBV19 and TRBJ1-2 provide the parts outside the CDR3, is DGGITQSPKYLFRKEGQNVTLSCEQNLNHDAMYWYRQDPGQGLRLIYYSQIVNDFQKGDIAEGYSVSREKKESFPLTVTSAQKNPTAFYLCASSPTGGRAETFGSGTRLTVV.

This clone was counted a few times. V and J are TRBV9 and TRBJ1-1, with 10 bases fitting TRBD1. Germline-derived CDR1 and CDR2 are SGDLS and YYNGEE. V was clipped by 4 bases and J by 4 bases; unmatched bases: 4. CDR3 size: 14 residues. The CDR3 is CASSRQGAGTEAFF. CDR3 coding DNA: TGTGCCAGCAGCCGACAGGGGGCAGGCACTGAAGCTTTCTTT.

The chain's CDR3 is CASSEGTDISPLHF. In DNA, the CDR3 is TGTGCCAGCAGTGAAGGGACAGATATTTCACCCCTCCACTTT. The rearrangement joins TRBV6-1 to TRBJ1-6; maybe TRBD1 (6 bases). Between the trimmed V and J ends, which lost 1 base and 9 bases, there was a span of 10 bases. The CDR3 runs to 14 residues. The germline V gene has CDR1 MNHNS and CDR2 SASEGT.

The chain couples TRBV5-6 to TRBJ2-5; D not certain. V lost 2 bases and J 5 bases, leaving 10 bases between the germline ends. From germline, CDR1 is SGHDT and CDR2 YYEEEE. The CDR3 is made up of 13 amino acids. CDR3 loop: CASSFIEGETQYF. The CDR3 DNA sequence: TGTGCCAGCAGCTTCATTGAAGGGGAGACCCAGTACTTC.

The CDR3 nucleotides read TGTGCCAGCAGCCCAGACAGGGGGGGACCAACTAATGAAAAACTGTTTTTT. This sequence encodes CASSPDRGGPTNEKLFF. The V and J genes are TRBV7-9 and TRBJ1-4; 9 bases match TRBD1. The ends lost 5 bases at V and 0 bases at J; junction bases unmatched: 7. The CDR3 sequence is 17 residues long. Germline values: CDR1 SEHNR, CDR2 FQNEAQ (reference sequence).

This rearrangement joins TRBV7-6 to TRBJ2-7; possible D gene TRBD1, 5 bases. In germline, CDR1 is SGHVS, CDR2 FNYEAQ. Between the trimmed V and J ends, which lost 5 bases and 0 bases, there was a span of 17 bases. The CDR3 is 16 residues long. CDR3 in DNA: TGTGCCAGCAGCCCTCTCGGGCAGGGTGGCTCCTACGAGCAGTACTTC. Translated: CASSPLGQGGSYEQYF.

The chain recombines TRBV6-1 with TRBJ1-6; D unresolved. The CDR3 extends over 15 amino acids. The germline gives CDR1 MNHNS, CDR2 SASEGT. The ends were cut back, 2 bases at V and 10 bases at J, with 15 bases in the middle. The CDR3: CASSELDGRGSPLHF. Here the CDR3 DNA reads TGTGCCAGCAGTGAATTAGACGGCCGCGGATCACCCCTCCACTTT.

This clone is categorized as medium-sized. The V gene is TRBV7-8, the J gene TRBJ2-3; D gene uncertain. V was pared by 2 bases and J by 2 bases, with 14 bases between. The V gene's germline CDR1 is SGHVS and CDR2 FQNEAQ. This CDR3 region has 16 residues. The CDR3 nucleotides read TGTGCCAGCAGCTTATTCGAAGCAGCCTTCACAGATACGCAGTATTTT. The encoded protein is CASSLFEAAFTDTQYF.

The rearrangement joins TRBV20-1 to TRBJ2-2; D possibly corresponds to TRBD2 (6 bases). Deletions cut 5 bases from V and 4 bases from J, with 11 bases between. Germline CDR1 is DFQATT and CDR2 is SNEGSKA (reference sequence). The CDR3 has 13 residues. The DNA of the CDR3 is TGCAGTGCTCGTGCCGGGGGCACCGGGGAGCTGTTTTTT. Translation gives CSARAGGTGELFF.

This sequence joins TRBV25-1 and TRBJ1-1; D is unresolved. The CDR3 contains 11 residues. The germline gives CDR1 MGHDK, CDR2 SYGVNS. The V and J ends lost 4 bases and 7 bases respectively, with 7 bases between them. CDR3 nucleotides: TGTGCCAGCAGTGCGGGGAATGAAGCTTTCTTT. Protein sequence: CASSAGNEAFF.

V usage is TRBV29-1 and J usage is TRBJ1-1, with 7 bases that match TRBD1. This CDR3 is built from 12 residues. The germline CDR1 and CDR2 sequences are SQVTM and ANQGSEA. V shed 7 bases, J shed 1 base, and the junction held 3 bases outside the gene matches. The CDR3 sequence: CSARTGNTEAFF. In nucleotides, the CDR3 is TGCAGCGCCCGGACAGGGAACACTGAAGCTTTCTTT. Supplemented by reference TRBV29-1 and TRBJ1-1, the full variable domain reads SAVISQKPSRDICQRGTSLTIQCQVDSQVTMMFWYRQQPGQSLTLIATANQGSEATYESGFVIDKFPISRPNLTFSTLTVSNMSPEDSSIYLCSARTGNTEAFFGQGTRLTVV.

The chain combines TRBV7-9 with TRBJ1-1, with TRBD1 matching over 7 bases. After removal of 5 bases from V and 5 bases from J, the junction contained 8 bases not matched to a gene. Germline-derived CDR1 and CDR2 are SEHNR and FQNEAQ (reference sequence). The CDR3 spans 14 residues. The CDR3 is CASSLRQGGTEAFF. The CDR3 DNA reads TGTGCCAGCAGCCTAAGACAGGGTGGGACTGAAGCTTTCTTT.

The chain has TRBV5-4 and TRBJ1-1; no reliable D call. The CDR3 consists of 15 residues. Trimming pared 6 bases from V and 2 bases from J, leaving 17 bases between. The germline gives CDR1 SGHNT, CDR2 YYREEE (reference sequence). DNA of the CDR3: TGTGCCAGCAACAATCAAGACCGGGGAAACACTGAAGCTTTCTTT. It encodes CASNNQDRGNTEAFF.

The CDR3, as DNA: TGCAGTGCTAGAGTTCAAGAGACCCAGTACTTC. Translation: CSARVQETQYF. The gene calls are TRBV20-1 and TRBJ2-5; D remains ambiguous. CDR1 and CDR2 from the germline V gene are DFQATT and SNEGSKA (reference sequence). There are 11 residues in the CDR3. Trimming removed 1 base at V and 2 bases at J, with 2 bases between.

The rearrangement links TRBV29-1 to TRBJ2-2; D remains unclear. CDR3 length: 13 residues. The germline CDR1 and CDR2 sequences are SQVTM and ANQGSEA. Trimming removed 7 bases at V and 4 bases at J, with 13 bases between. The CDR3 region is CSAGTTSTGELFF. The CDR3 DNA reads as TGCAGCGCTGGAACAACTTCCACCGGGGAGCTGTTTTTT.

The rearrangement uses TRBV28 and TRBJ1-1, with TRBD1 as a possible D gene (6 bases). Germline CDR1 reads MDHEN; CDR2 reads SYDVKM. There are 15 residues in the CDR3. V was pared by 4 bases and J by 6 bases, with 18 bases between. The DNA of the CDR3 is TGTGCCAGCAGTTCCCCCCGGGGGGGGCGGTCTGAAGCTTTCTTT. It specifies CASSSPRGGRSEAFF.

The chain joins TRBV4-2 to TRBJ1-1, with 7 bases that match TRBD1. The CDR3 is made up of 16 amino acids. Germline V lookup: CDR1 LGHNA, CDR2 YNFKEQ. Trimming took 4 bases from V and 0 from J; bases not matched to a gene: 8. CDR3 nucleotide sequence: TGTGCCAGCAGCCCTCGGACAGGTGCCATGAACACTGAAGCTTTCTTT. It codes for CASSPRTGAMNTEAFF.

The gene calls are TRBV10-3 and TRBJ2-7, with D perhaps being TRBD1 or TRBD2 (5 bases each). Germline V lookup: CDR1 ENHRY, CDR2 SYGVKD. The CDR3 is 13 amino acids. V gave up 6 bases and J gave up 0 bases, with 9 bases separating them. CDR3 sequence: CAISGTSSYEQYF. The CDR3 DNA is TGTGCCATCAGCGGGACCAGCTCCTACGAGCAGTACTTC.

This sequence joins TRBV7-6 and TRBJ1-1; possibly TRBD1 for D (6 bases). Germline loops: CDR1 SGHVS, CDR2 FNYEAQ. The germline V and J ends were trimmed by 5 bases and 5 bases, with 18 bases remaining between them. The CDR3 consists of 15 residues. In nucleotides, the CDR3 is TGTGCCAGCAGCCCCACAAGGGGGGGCGGTACTGAAGCTTTCTTT. Its translation: CASSPTRGGGTEAFF.

The chain links TRBV27 to TRBJ2-1, with no clear D. This CDR3 is 12 amino acids long. Trimming cost V 5 bases and J 8 bases, with 10 bases left between them. Germline values: CDR1 MNHEY, CDR2 SMNVEV (reference sequence). CDR3 coding DNA: TGTGCCAGCAGTATAAAGGGCCATGAGCAGTTCTTC. This encodes CASSIKGHEQFF.

The chain combines TRBV24-1 with TRBJ1-1; D not resolved. CDR1 and CDR2 (germline): KGHDR, SFDVKD. CDR3 length: 8 residues. The DNA of the CDR3 is TGTGCACTACTTGGGGCTTTCTTT. Translating gives CALLGAFF.

V gene TRBV7-2 combines with J gene TRBJ1-5; D is unresolved. The V end lost 2 bases, the J end lost 4 bases, and 9 bases lay between the germline ends. CDR1 is SGHTA and CDR2 is FQGNSA in the germline V gene. CDR3 length: 14 residues. The CDR3: CASSLSWRNQPQHF. The DNA of the CDR3 is TGTGCCAGCAGCTTAAGTTGGCGGAATCAGCCCCAGCATTTT.

The chain employs TRBV5-1 and TRBJ1-5, with D perhaps matching TRBD1 (6 bases). Germline loops: CDR1 SGHRS, CDR2 YFSETQ. This CDR3 is 15 amino acids long. With 4 bases removed from V and 6 bases from J, the gap between germline ends came to 17 bases. CDR3 region: CASSPGPGGGQPQHF. CDR3 nucleotide sequence: TGCGCCAGCAGCCCCGGTCCGGGAGGGGGTCAGCCCCAGCATTTT.

This chain joins TRBV3-1 (or the pseudogene TRBV3-2) and TRBJ2-7; 8 bases align to TRBD1. Trimming took 4 bases from V and 4 from J; bases not matched to a gene: 12. CDR3 length equals 16 residues. Germline V gene sequence: CDR1 LGHDT, CDR2 YNNKEL (reference sequence). CDR3 residues: CASSLRTGLSSYEQYF. Written as DNA, the CDR3 is TGTGCCAGCAGCCTAAGGACAGGGCTTAGTTCTTACGAGCAGTACTTC.

The V and J genes are TRBV5-1 and TRBJ2-7, with D tentatively TRBD1 or TRBD2 (5 bases each). The CDR3 has 13 amino acids. V lost 0 bases to trimming and J lost 5 bases, with 9 bases between them. Germline V lookup: CDR1 SGHRS, CDR2 YFSETQ. CDR3 residues: CASSLGQRNEQYF. In DNA form, the CDR3 reads TGCGCCAGCAGCTTGGGACAGCGGAACGAGCAGTACTTC. The full variable domain, its missing parts supplied by reference TRBV5-1 and TRBJ2-7, is KAGVTQTPRYLIKTRGQQVTLSCSPISGHRSVSWYQQTPGQGLQFLFEYFSETQRNKGNFPGRFSGRQFSNSRSEMNVSTLELGDSALYLCASSLGQRNEQYFGPGTRLTVT.

V gene TRBV18 combines with J gene TRBJ1-1; a possible D gene is TRBD1 (6 bases). With 2 bases removed from V and 1 base from J, the gap between germline ends came to 8 bases. Germline V gene sequence: CDR1 KGHSH, CDR2 LQKENI. CDR3 size: 14 residues. CDR3 DNA: TGTGCCAGCTCACCAGGGGGCACGAACACTGAAGCTTTCTTT. This gives the protein CASSPGGTNTEAFF.

The V gene is TRBV7-9, the J gene TRBJ1-1; D is perhaps TRBD1 (6 bases). Trimming took off 1 base at V and 6 bases at J, with 18 bases between the two ends. Germline-derived CDR1 and CDR2 are SEHNR and FQNEAQ (reference sequence). There are 16 residues in the CDR3. CDR3 sequence: CASSLGAGDIAAEAFF. The DNA of the CDR3 is TGTGCCAGCAGCTTAGGGGCAGGGGATATTGCCGCTGAAGCTTTCTTT.